The next 5 T cell receptor beta chains were all read from a single sample in a study of radiation and T cells in renal cell carcinoma. Treatment given: 15 Gy SBRT to primary tumor, nephrectomy 4 weeks later. Clones were sequenced by immunoSEQ multiplex PCR, and TCRdb holds only the in-frame ones, with some missing. The table lists approximately 14,000 clones, around 65% of them singletons. The sample here was tumor tissue, taken from a patient whose treatment included radiotherapy and nephrectomy. These receptors originate from a woman aged 70-85 years with renal cell carcinoma.

This chain links TRBV5-1 with TRBJ2-5, with 13 positions matching TRBD2. V was pared by 0 bases and J by 6 bases, with 8 bases of the junction left unmatched. The germline gives CDR1 SGHRS, CDR2 YFSETQ. The CDR3 loop spans 17 amino acids. The CDR3 bases are TGCGCCAGCAGCTTGGGTACCGGGACTAGCGGGATAAAGACCCAGTACTTC. Amino acids: CASSLGTGTSGIKTQYF.

This clone was observed a few times. The rearrangement uses TRBV29-1 and TRBJ1-2; 9 bases fit TRBD1. Germline V CDR1 and CDR2: SQVTM, ANQGSEA. V lost 6 bases to trimming and J lost 4 bases; unmatched junction nucleotides: 6. This CDR3 is 13 amino acids long. The CDR3 here is CSVSGQGSYGYTF. Written as DNA, the CDR3 is TGCAGCGTGTCCGGACAGGGGTCCTATGGCTACACCTTC. The variable domain in full, completed from reference TRBV29-1 and TRBJ1-2, reads SAVISQKPSRDICQRGTSLTIQCQVDSQVTMMFWYRQQPGQSLTLIATANQGSEATYESGFVIDKFPISRPNLTFSTLTVSNMSPEDSSIYLCSVSGQGSYGYTFGSGTRLTVV.

The rearrangement uses TRBV28 and TRBJ2-1; D is tentatively TRBD1 or TRBD2 (6 bases each). CDR1 and CDR2 (germline): MDHEN, SYDVKM. Trimming shortened V by 8 bases and J by 0 bases, and 8 bases separated the two germline ends. The CDR3 runs 13 residues. For the CDR3, the DNA is TGTGCCAGCGGGGGGCTCTCCTACAATGAGCAGTTCTTC. Translating it yields CASGGLSYNEQFF.

The rearrangement joins TRBV7-2 to TRBJ2-1, with 10 positions matching TRBD2. CDR3 length: 15 residues. V was pared by 3 bases and J by 10 bases, with 9 bases of the junction left unmatched. Germline loops: CDR1 SGHTA, CDR2 FQGNSA. The CDR3 sequence: CASSFPLAGEREQFF. Written as DNA, the CDR3 is TGTGCCAGCAGCTTTCCCCTAGCGGGAGAACGCGAGCAGTTCTTC.

This rearrangement joins TRBV19 to TRBJ1-2, with D unclear. From germline, CDR1 is LNHDA and CDR2 SQIVND (reference sequence). The CDR3 spans 15 residues. Trimming removed 1 base from V and 3 bases from J, with 12 bases in between. The DNA of the CDR3 is TGTGCCAGTAGTATAGCGGTTAGGGCGGACTATGGCTACACCTTC. It specifies CASSIAVRADYGYTF.